The rows below give T cell receptor beta chains drawn from one sample of a study of beta chain features in type 1 diabetes. The table came from immunoSEQ multiplex PCR; TCRdb's copy has only in-frame clones and leaves some out. The repertoire has roughly 450,000 clones, approximately 10% of them found once; the top ten carry around 0.05%. Sequencing used naive CD4+ T cells from blood. These receptors originate from a woman aged 18-29 years in good health. The CDR3 runs from the conserved cysteine through the conserved F or W. D genes are given only for firm matches. Clone size appears in some rows only: once, few, many, or a class for an expanded clone.

d_call j_call v_call clone_size cdr3_nt cdr3_aa
TRBD1 TRBJ1-2 TRBV28 few TGTGCCAGCAGTACCCTAGGACAGGGGAATGGCTACACCTTC CASSTLGQGNGYTF
NA TRBJ1-3 TRBV30 NA TGTGCCTGGTCAAACAGGGCTGGAAACACCATATATTTT CAWSNRAGNTIYF
NA TRBJ1-2 TRBV5-6 NA TGTGCCAGCAGCTTGAGGGTTTCGGCCGGCTACACCTTC CASSLRVSAGYTF
NA TRBJ2-6 TRBV7-2 NA TGTGCCAGCAGCACACACCCCGGGGCCAACGTCCTGACTTTC CASSTHPGANVLTF
TRBD2 TRBJ2-2 TRBV4-2 NA TGTGCCAGCAGTGGACTAGCGGTGAACACCGGGGAGCTGTTTTTT CASSGLAVNTGELFF
NA TRBJ1-2 TRBV29-1 few TGCAGCGTTCGTGTGGTGGAGGGCTACACCTTC CSVRVVEGYTF
NA TRBJ2-5 TRBV21-1 few TGTGCCAACTCAGACGGATACGAAGAGACCCAGTACTTC CANSDGYEETQYF
NA TRBJ1-1 TRBV7-9 NA TGTGCCAGCAGCTTAGTAGTTATCCTCCCAGCTGAAGCTTTCTTT CASSLVVILPAEAFF
NA TRBJ2-3 TRBV20-1 NA TGCAGTGCCGCCCCGGCAGATACGCAGTATTTT CSAAPADTQYF
TRBD2 TRBJ2-3 TRBV4-2 few TGTGCCAGCAGTCCAAGGACTAGCGGAACCACAGATACGCAGTATTTT CASSPRTSGTTDTQYF
NA TRBJ1-4 TRBV6-5 few TGTGCCAGTAAAGGAGGTGAAAAACTGTTTTTT CASKGGEKLFF
NA TRBJ1-3 TRBV11-2 NA TGTGCCAGCAGCTTAGGCTGGGCAGGGGTTTCTGGAAACACCATATATTTT CASSLGWAGVSGNTIYF
TRBD1 TRBJ2-7 TRBV4-2 few TGTGCCAGCAGCCAAGATACAGGACAGGGAGCCTACGAGCAGTACTTC CASSQDTGQGAYEQYF
TRBD2 TRBJ2-1 TRBV9 few TGTGCCAGCAGCGTTCGGACGCTAGCGGGGGGCCAGGAGCAGTTCTTC CASSVRTLAGGQEQFF
NA TRBJ1-3 TRBV30 NA TGTGCCTGGAGTACAGGGAAGTCTGGAAACACCATATATTTT CAWSTGKSGNTIYF
TRBD2 TRBJ2-1 TRBV4-1 NA TGCGCCAGCAGCCAAGGACTAGCGGGCTCCTACAATGAGCAGTTCTTC CASSQGLAGSYNEQFF
NA TRBJ2-3 TRBV6-6 few TGTGCCAGCAAGGCCTCAGCCAGCACAGATACGCAGTATTTT CASKASASTDTQYF
NA TRBJ2-2 TRBV7-3 few TGTGCCAGCAGACTAATGGGCAACACCGGGGAGCTGTTTTTT CASRLMGNTGELFF
NA TRBJ1-1 TRBV1 NA TGCACCAGCAGCCCGACACAGGGGAGTGTCACTGAAGCTTTCTTT CTSSPTQGSVTEAFF
NA TRBJ2-3 TRBV25-1 NA TGTGCCAGCAGTGGGATCGCGCTGGACACGCAGTATTTT CASSGIALDTQYF
TRBD1 TRBJ1-1 TRBV7-2 NA TGTGCCAGCAGCCCGGACAGGGGCCGGAACACTGAAGCTTTCTTT CASSPDRGRNTEAFF
NA TRBJ2-3 TRBV7-2 few TGTGCCAGCCTAGCGTCAGATACGCAGTATTTT CASLASDTQYF
TRBD1 TRBJ2-5 TRBV11-2 NA TGTGCCAGCAGCTTCCTCGGACAGGGGAAAGAGACCCAGTACTTC CASSFLGQGKETQYF